This TCR beta chain was identified during a study of T cell repertoires in ileal Crohn's disease. CDR1 and CDR2 (germline): LNHNV, YYDKDF (reference sequence). The J segment lost 4 bases and the V segment lost 1 base, leaving 0 bases of the junction unmatched. The CDR3 length is 14 residues. The method was immunoSEQ multiplex PCR; TCRdb's version includes in-frame clones alone and lacks a portion of them. The repertoire holds approximately 6,700 clones, with around 93% as singletons. This receptor was obtained from an adult with Crohn's disease. The V gene is TRBV15, the J gene TRBJ1-5, with 8 bases identical to TRBD1. Sequencing was done on a sample of ileal tissue. CDR3 DNA sequence: TGTGCCACCAGCAGAGGGGACAGGAATCAGCCCCAGCATTTT. Translation gives CATSRGDRNQPQHF.